This TCR beta chain was observed in a study of cytomegalovirus exposure and HLA in healthy donors. Study details: Of the donors genotyped, about 390 in all, about 80% fell in the Caucasian-associated ancestry cluster. Study-wide findings and caveats: Among immune exposure information, only CMV serostatus was available. In a later analysis, TCR beta V- and J-gene trimming showed a link to a missense DCLRE1C variant.

Remarks on this clone: Its specificity is not known.

The germline V gene has CDR1 SGHTS and CDR2 YDEGEE. V was trimmed by 1 base and J by 3 bases, leaving 11 bases between them. This CDR3 comprises 14 residues. PCR primers comprised 60 Vbeta and 13 Jbeta primers. Per the original data handling: A later analysis counted around 74 million unique TCR beta chains, some 12 million shared. Libraries were prepared by immunoSEQ multiplex PCR; TCRdb keeps only in-frame clonotypes and omits some of them. V and J calls and clone size are copied from that table; D and trimming were computed from the DNA. This repertoire shows 110,000 or so clones, 75% to 85% found once; its top ten account for around 1.9%.

The rearrangement joins TRBV5-8 to TRBJ2-7; D is possibly TRBD1 (5 bases). Sequenced input: PBMCs. The clonotype comes from a man aged 35 to 55 in good health and CMV-seronegative. The DNA of the CDR3 is TGTGCCAGCAGCTTGCTAGGACATAGCTACGAGCAGTACTTC. Its protein is CASSLLGHSYEQYF.